This T cell receptor (beta chain) originates from a study of CD8 T cells in ankylosing spondylitis. The TCR beta libraries were generated through quantitative 5'-RACE incorporating molecular barcodes. TCRdb called the 5' RACE reads again in MiXCR, with one record for every CDR3 protein. The sample carries under 950,000 distinct CDR3 sequences, around 17% recorded once. Study-wide results and caveats: Earlier literature documents some of the motif variants in reactive arthritis synovial fluid and blood. Reported data indicate significant enrichment of disease-linked clones within matched ankylosing spondylitis synovial fluid. A CD8+ phenotype characterized the disease-linked clones, which were relatively rare in peripheral blood. It appeared that ankylosing spondylitis blood was characterized by a TCR beta motif of several highly homologous variants.

The CDR3 is 14 residues long. CDR1 SGHTA and CDR2 FQGNSA come from the germline V gene. The ends were cut back, 1 base at V and 4 bases at J, with 10 bases in the middle. This clonotype turned up a few times. Its antigen remains unidentified. The sequence was obtained from a male donor with ankylosing spondylitis. Sequenced material: blood, either unsorted or a sorted T cell fraction (not recorded which). The chain uses TRBV7-2 and TRBJ1-2; D ambiguous. This CDR3 reads CASSLGWTRYGYTF. The CDR3 DNA reads TGTGCCAGCAGCTTAGGGTGGACTCGCTATGGCTACACCTTC.